These 32 T cell receptor beta chains came from one sample sequenced in a study of CD8 T cells in Susac syndrome. RNA in amounts of roughly 0.5 to 1 ug was reverse transcribed with random hexamers. Via MiXCR, TCRdb re-called the immunoSEQ multiplex PCR reads, giving one row per CDR3 protein. The data show about 200,000 distinct CDR3 sequences, about 95% seen once. The sequencing input was CD4+ T cells from PBMCs. The source is a human donor in good health.

This clonotype came up a few times. This chain joins TRBV5-4 and TRBJ2-7; 8 positions match TRBD2. This CDR3 has 12 residues. Germline V gives CDR1 SGHNT, CDR2 YYREEE (reference sequence). CDR3 DNA sequence: TGTGTCCTCGGGGGGGGAACCTACGAGCAGTACTTC. This codes for CVLGGGTYEQYF. The variable domain in full, with the rest retrieved from reference TRBV5-4 and TRBJ2-7, is ETGVTQSPTHLIKTRGQQVTLRCSSQSGHNTVSWYQQALGQGPQFIFQYYREEENGRGNFPPRFSGLQFPNYSSELNVNALELDDSALYLCVLGGGTYEQYFGPGTRLTVT.

The chain couples TRBV28 to TRBJ2-5, with a weak D call TRBD2 (6 bases). The CDR3 is 14 residues long. Germline lookup yields CDR1 MDHEN and CDR2 SYDVKM. V was trimmed by 5 bases and J by 5 bases, leaving 15 bases between them. As DNA, the CDR3 is TGTGCCAGCAGTGCTCCCCCGGGAGTGGAGACCCAGTACTTC. Translated, it gives CASSAPPGVETQYF.

This chain joins TRBV27 and TRBJ2-1; TRBD2 aligns across 8 bases. Germline V gene sequence: CDR1 MNHEY, CDR2 SMNVEV (reference sequence). V was pared by 5 bases and J by 4 bases, with 7 bases of the junction left unmatched. The length of the CDR3 is 15 residues. The CDR3 DNA reads as TGTGCCAGCAGTCCCTCGGGGGGGTCTTACAATGAGCAGTTCTTC. Encoded protein: CASSPSGGSYNEQFF.

The chain uses TRBV24-1 and TRBJ2-3; no reliable D call. Trimming removed 2 bases from V and 3 bases from J, with 2 bases in between. CDR1 and CDR2 (germline): KGHDR, SFDVKD. The CDR3 is made up of 12 amino acids. The CDR3 coding sequence is TGTGCCACCAGTGATTGGACAGATACGCAGTATTTT. As protein: CATSDWTDTQYF.

The genes are TRBV6-2 or TRBV6-3 and TRBJ2-6; TRBD2 agrees at 7 bases. The V and J ends lost 7 bases and 2 bases, in that order; junction bases with no gene match: 5. CDR3 length equals 15 residues. Germline V CDR1 and CDR2: MNHEY, SVGEGT. CDR3 bases: TGTGCCAGCATGCGGGGGATTCCTGGGGCCAACGTCCTGACTTTC. Translating it yields CASMRGIPGANVLTF.

The chain carries TRBV9 and TRBJ1-3, with no clear D. There are 13 residues in the CDR3. Trimming took 0 bases from V and 3 from J, leaving 4 bases between them. Germline-derived CDR1 and CDR2 are SGDLS and YYNGEE. CDR3: CASSVGSGNTIYF. CDR3 nucleotide sequence: TGTGCCAGCAGCGTAGGCAGTGGAAACACCATATATTTT.

The chain uses TRBV9 and TRBJ2-5, with D possibly being TRBD1 (5 bases). Trimming pared 3 bases from V and 5 bases from J, leaving 11 bases between. CDR3 length: 13 amino acids. Germline CDR1 SGDLS, CDR2 YYNGEE. In DNA form, the CDR3 reads TGTGCCAGCAGCGGGGTCAGGGTTGAGACCCAGTACTTC. This translates into CASSGVRVETQYF.

The rearrangement uses TRBV6-5 and TRBJ2-1; D not resolved. The CDR3 is 15 amino acids. Germline CDR1 is MNHEY and CDR2 is SVGAGI. The V end lost 10 bases, the J end lost 2 bases, and 18 bases lay between the germline ends. CDR3 in amino acids: CATKPPGLTYNEQFF. DNA for the CDR3: TGTGCCACCAAGCCTCCGGGTCTTACCTACAATGAGCAGTTCTTC.

V and J are TRBV29-1 and TRBJ1-2, with D tentatively TRBD1 (5 bases). The CDR3 runs 15 residues. Looked up from germline, CDR1 is SQVTM and CDR2 is ANQGSEA. Trimming shortened V by 6 bases and J by 4 bases, and 21 bases separated the two germline ends. The CDR3 sequence is CSVLPSPGTSYGYTF. CDR3 coding DNA: TGCAGCGTACTTCCCTCCCCGGGGACCAGCTATGGCTACACCTTC.

The rearrangement joins TRBV27 to TRBJ2-1; 9 bases map to TRBD1. J lost 0 bases, V lost 2 bases, and 11 bases had no gene match. This CDR3 has 19 amino acids. The germline CDR1 and CDR2 sequences are MNHEY and SMNVEV (reference sequence). CDR3 bases: TGTGCCAGCAGTTTAAGTCCCGGGACAGGGCCCAGCTCCTACAATGAGCAGTTCTTC. The encoded protein is CASSLSPGTGPSSYNEQFF.

V usage is TRBV6-5 and J usage is TRBJ1-2; the D gene is possibly TRBD1 (5 bases). The CDR3 runs to 15 residues. Germline lookup yields CDR1 MNHEY and CDR2 SVGAGI. With 2 bases removed from V and 4 bases from J, the gap between germline ends came to 14 bases. CDR3 protein: CASSYPGGGSYGYTF. The CDR3 region has the DNA TGTGCCAGCAGTTACCCCGGGGGGGGGAGCTATGGCTACACCTTC.

The chain recombines TRBV29-1 with TRBJ2-5; TRBD2 is a possible D gene (5 bases). From germline, CDR1 is SQVTM and CDR2 ANQGSEA. The germline V and J ends were trimmed by 4 bases and 14 bases, with 20 bases remaining between them. This CDR3 spans 12 amino acids. This CDR3 is CSVGPPLGISYF. As DNA, the CDR3 is TGCAGCGTTGGGCCTCCCCTCGGGATATCATACTTC.

The chain is built from TRBV3-1 and TRBJ2-7; D may match TRBD1 or TRBD2 (5 bases each). The CDR3 runs 15 residues. V was cut by 5 bases and J by 6 bases, with 20 bases left in between. Per germline, CDR1 LGHDT and CDR2 YNNKEL (reference sequence). CDR3 in amino acids: CASSGGWLDGSEQYV. The CDR3 nucleotides are TGTGCCAGCAGCGGGGGTTGGCTGGATGGCTCCGAGCAGTACGTC.

The chain carries TRBV10-3 and TRBJ2-5, with TRBD1 matching 8 bases. The junction had 3 bases not matched to a gene; V was cut back by 4 bases and J by 5 bases. CDR1 ENHRY and CDR2 SYGVKD come from the germline V gene. The CDR3 contains 13 residues. The CDR3 protein is CAISGQGAETQYF. The CDR3 DNA is TGTGCCATCAGTGGGCAGGGGGCTGAGACCCAGTACTTC.

The chain uses TRBV20-1 and TRBJ2-3; tentatively, D is TRBD1 or TRBD2 (5 bases each). The CDR3 consists of 12 residues. The V end lost 6 bases, the J end lost 2 bases, and 9 bases lay between the germline ends. Looked up from germline, CDR1 is DFQATT and CDR2 is SNEGSKA (reference sequence). Written as DNA, the CDR3 is TGCAGTGCCCCCGGGGCCACAGATACGCAGTATTTT. This encodes CSAPGATDTQYF.

The chain couples TRBV7-9 to TRBJ2-3, with 7 bases lining up with TRBD1. The V gene's germline CDR1 is SEHNR and CDR2 FQNEAQ (reference sequence). With V trimmed by 1 base and J by 2 bases, 3 bases remained unmatched. The CDR3 runs 15 residues. CDR3 protein: CASSLGDRVTDTQYF. The CDR3 region has the DNA TGTGCCAGCAGCTTAGGAGACAGGGTCACAGATACGCAGTATTTT.

This chain connects TRBV11-2 to TRBJ2-2; tentatively, D is TRBD1 (6 bases). The V end lost 2 bases, the J end lost 4 bases, and 17 bases lay between the germline ends. The CDR3 covers 17 residues. Germline V gene lookup returns CDR1 SGHAT and CDR2 FQNNGV. CDR3 DNA: TGTGCCAGCAGCTTATTCTCCAGGACAGTTGTCACCGGGGAGCTGTTTTTT. Translation: CASSLFSRTVVTGELFF.

The chain joins TRBV7-6 to TRBJ2-3, with no clear D. V shed 6 bases and J shed 3 bases, with 13 bases lying between them. Germline CDR1 SGHVS, CDR2 FNYEAQ. The CDR3 has 14 residues. The CDR3 coding sequence is TGTGCCAGCAGTCATCAGGAAGGGACAGATACGCAGTATTTT. Translated: CASSHQEGTDTQYF.

The chain employs TRBV30 and TRBJ2-2; 7 bases match TRBD1. V shed 1 base and J 7 bases; nucleotides not matched to a gene: 3. Germline values: CDR1 GTSNPN, CDR2 SVGIG (reference sequence). The CDR3 runs 13 residues. CDR3 residues: CAWSDRGGGELFF. In DNA, the CDR3 is TGTGCCTGGAGTGACAGGGGTGGCGGGGAGCTGTTTTTT. Based on the CDR3 plus reference TRBV30 and TRBJ2-2, the full variable domain is SQTIHQWPATLVQPVGSPLSLECTVEGTSNPNLYWYRQAAGRGLQLLFYSVGIGQISSEVPQNLSASRPQDRQFILSSKKLLLSDSGFYLCAWSDRGGGELFFGEGSRLTVL.

This clonotype was detected once. V is TRBV12-3 or TRBV12-4 and J is TRBJ2-5; 9 nucleotides match TRBD2. V dropped 5 bases and J dropped 7; count of bases not matched to a gene: 8. This CDR3 spans 14 amino acids. The CDR3 DNA reads as TGTGCCAGCAGTCCCGCGGGAGGGTCCGGGACCCAGTACTTC. It encodes CASSPAGGSGTQYF.

V is TRBV5-1 and J is TRBJ1-1; D is undetermined. Germline V gene sequence: CDR1 SGHRS, CDR2 YFSETQ. The CDR3 has 13 residues. V lost 3 bases and J 2 bases, leaving 8 bases between the germline ends. CDR3 DNA: TGCGCCAGCAGCTGGATGATAAACACTGAAGCTTTCTTT. Its protein product is CASSWMINTEAFF.

The J gene is TRBJ1-6, the V gene TRBV20-1; D gene uncertain. V shed 0 bases and J shed 8 bases, with 5 bases lying between them. Germline V lookup: CDR1 DFQATT, CDR2 SNEGSKA (reference sequence). There are 12 residues in the CDR3. This CDR3 reads CSARDTDSPLHF. DNA for the CDR3: TGCAGTGCTAGAGATACGGATTCACCCCTCCACTTT.

This clonotype was counted only a few times. The rearrangement links TRBV30 to TRBJ2-7; 9 bases are a match to TRBD2. CDR1 is GTSNPN, CDR2 SVGIG, per germline (reference sequence). This CDR3 comprises 14 residues. The V and J ends lost 1 base and 5 bases, in that order; junction bases with no gene match: 6. CDR3 nucleotide sequence: TGTGCCTGGAGTGGGGCGGGAGGGCAACACGAGCAGTACGTC. Translating gives CAWSGAGGQHEQYV.

The chain combines TRBV28 with TRBJ2-3, with D perhaps TRBD1 (5 bases). V shed 8 bases and J shed 2 bases, with 11 bases lying between them. Per germline, CDR1 MDHEN and CDR2 SYDVKM. The CDR3 is made up of 13 amino acids. CDR3 residues: CASLKGHTDTQYF. The DNA for the CDR3 is TGTGCCAGCCTTAAAGGACACACAGATACGCAGTATTTT. Full variable domain (rest looked up from reference TRBV28 and TRBJ2-3): DVKVTQSSRYLVKRTGEKVFLECVQDMDHENMFWYRQDPGLGLRLIYFSYDVKMKEKGDIPEGYSVSREKKERFSLILESASTNQTSMYLCASLKGHTDTQYFGPGTRLTVL.

The chain recombines TRBV6-6 with TRBJ1-1, with D tentatively TRBD1 (5 bases). V was clipped by 5 bases and J by 0 bases, with 10 bases between them. Germline V gives CDR1 MNHNY, CDR2 SVGAGI (reference sequence). The CDR3 is made up of 14 amino acids. For the CDR3, the DNA is TGTGCCAGCAGTGTAGCAGGGATGAACACTGAAGCTTTCTTT. It translates to CASSVAGMNTEAFF.

This chain connects TRBV9 to TRBJ2-3, with a possible D match to TRBD2 (6 bases). The CDR3 runs to 13 residues. CDR1 and CDR2 from the germline V gene are SGDLS and YYNGEE. With 1 base removed from V and 6 bases from J, the gap between germline ends came to 9 bases. The CDR3 DNA sequence: TGTGCCAGCAGCGTAACGGGGGACGATACGCAGTATTTT. Protein sequence: CASSVTGDDTQYF.

The rearrangement joins TRBV28 to TRBJ2-3; D is unclear. Trimming left V 3 bases short and J 4 bases short, with 8 bases between. The CDR3 has 13 residues. CDR1 is MDHEN, CDR2 SYDVKM, per germline. In DNA, the CDR3 is TGTGCCAGCAGTTTCATCAGAGCAGATACGCAGTATTTT. This sequence encodes CASSFIRADTQYF.

The chain carries TRBV3-1 and TRBJ2-3; D gene ambiguous. CDR1 and CDR2 from the germline V gene are LGHDT and YNNKEL (reference sequence). V lost 1 base, J lost 10 bases, and 9 bases lay in between. The CDR3 extends over 12 amino acids. CDR3 bases: TGTGCCAGCAGCCAAGTCGTCTCTCCGCAGTATTTT. Protein product: CASSQVVSPQYF.

This sequence joins TRBV5-1 and TRBJ2-1; the D gene is possibly TRBD1 (6 bases). This CDR3 spans 17 amino acids. V was shortened by 0 bases and J by 0 bases, with 13 bases between the two germline ends. Germline CDR1 and CDR2: SGHRS and YFSETQ. CDR3 sequence reads: CASSLGGQTSSYNEQFF. The CDR3 region has the DNA TGCGCCAGCAGCTTGGGGGGACAAACTAGCTCCTACAATGAGCAGTTCTTC.

The rearrangement links TRBV4-3 to TRBJ1-4, with 9 positions matching TRBD1. V was pared by 4 bases and J by 8 bases, with 5 bases of the junction left unmatched. This CDR3 spans 14 amino acids. The V gene's germline CDR1 is LGHNA and CDR2 YSLEER. CDR3 in amino acids: CASSPGQGGEKLFF. For the CDR3, the DNA is TGCGCCAGCAGCCCGGGACAGGGAGGCGAAAAACTGTTTTTT.

Comments on this clonotype: The germline gene is not matched at one end of the junction; a read error may be the cause. V usage is TRBV7-7 and J usage is TRBJ2-1; 10 nucleotides match TRBD2. The CDR3 is 15 residues long. Germline assignment: CDR1 SSHAT and CDR2 FNYEAQ (reference sequence). This CDR3 reads CASSSRIAGGSEQFF. The CDR3 DNA reads as TGTGCTAGCAGCTCTCGGATAGCGGGAGGTTCAGAGCAGTTCTTC.

This clonotype was seen a single time. The chain has TRBV20-1 and TRBJ2-3; 9 positions match TRBD2. Trimming took 5 bases from V and 6 from J; bases not matched to a gene: 9. Germline-derived CDR1 and CDR2 are DFQATT and SNEGSKA (reference sequence). The CDR3 sequence is 14 residues long. DNA for the CDR3: TGCAGTGCTCCTCGCAGCGGGAGGTCGGATACGCAGTATTTT. Translating gives CSAPRSGRSDTQYF.